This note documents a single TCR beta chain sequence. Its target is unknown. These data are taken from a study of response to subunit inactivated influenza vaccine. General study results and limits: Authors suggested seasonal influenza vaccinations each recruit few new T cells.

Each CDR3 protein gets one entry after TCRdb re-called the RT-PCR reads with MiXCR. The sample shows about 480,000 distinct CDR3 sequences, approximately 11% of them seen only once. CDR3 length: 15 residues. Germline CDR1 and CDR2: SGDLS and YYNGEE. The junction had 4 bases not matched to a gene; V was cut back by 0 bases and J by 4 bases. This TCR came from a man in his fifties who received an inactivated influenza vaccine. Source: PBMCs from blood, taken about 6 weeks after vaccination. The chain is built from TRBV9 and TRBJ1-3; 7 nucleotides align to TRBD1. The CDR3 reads CASSVEGGMGNTIYF. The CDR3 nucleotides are TGTGCCAGCAGCGTAGAAGGGGGCATGGGAAACACCATATATTTT.